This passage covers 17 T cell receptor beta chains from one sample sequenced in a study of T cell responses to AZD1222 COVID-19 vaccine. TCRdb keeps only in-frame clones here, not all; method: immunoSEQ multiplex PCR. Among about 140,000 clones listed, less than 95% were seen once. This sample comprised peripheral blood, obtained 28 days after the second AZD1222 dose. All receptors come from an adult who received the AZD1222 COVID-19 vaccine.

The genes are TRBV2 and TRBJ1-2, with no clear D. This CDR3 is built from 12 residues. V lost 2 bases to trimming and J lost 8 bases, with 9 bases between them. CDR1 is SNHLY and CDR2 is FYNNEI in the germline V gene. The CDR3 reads CASSEITSGYTF. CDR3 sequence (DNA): TGTGCCAGCAGTGAAATTACGTCAGGCTACACCTTC.

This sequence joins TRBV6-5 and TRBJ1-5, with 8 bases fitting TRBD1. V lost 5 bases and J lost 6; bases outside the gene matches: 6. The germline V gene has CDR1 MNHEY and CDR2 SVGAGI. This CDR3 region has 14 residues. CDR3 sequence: CASSTGQGGQPQHF. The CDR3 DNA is TGTGCCAGCAGTACAGGACAGGGAGGTCAGCCCCAGCATTTT.

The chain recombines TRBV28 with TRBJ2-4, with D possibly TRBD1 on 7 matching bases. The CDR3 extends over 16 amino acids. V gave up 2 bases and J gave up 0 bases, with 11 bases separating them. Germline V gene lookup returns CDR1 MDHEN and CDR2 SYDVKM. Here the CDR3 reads CASSLRQGLAKNIQYF. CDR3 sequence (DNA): TGTGCCAGCAGTTTACGACAGGGACTAGCCAAAAACATTCAGTACTTC.

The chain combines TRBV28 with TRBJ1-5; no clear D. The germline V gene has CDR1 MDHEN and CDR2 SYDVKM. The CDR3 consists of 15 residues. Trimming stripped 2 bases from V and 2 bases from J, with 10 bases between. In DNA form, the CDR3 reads TGTGCCAGCAGTTTAGGAGGGATGGGCAATCAGCCCCAGCATTTT. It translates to CASSLGGMGNQPQHF. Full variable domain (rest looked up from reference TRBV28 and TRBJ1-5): DVKVTQSSRYLVKRTGEKVFLECVQDMDHENMFWYRQDPGLGLRLIYFSYDVKMKEKGDIPEGYSVSREKKERFSLILESASTNQTSMYLCASSLGGMGNQPQHFGDGTRLSIL.

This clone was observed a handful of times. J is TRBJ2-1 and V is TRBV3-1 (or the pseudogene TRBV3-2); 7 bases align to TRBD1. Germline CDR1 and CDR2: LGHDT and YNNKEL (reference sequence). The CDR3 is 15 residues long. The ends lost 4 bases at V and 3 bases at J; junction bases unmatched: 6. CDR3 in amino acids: CASSPTGQFYNEQFF. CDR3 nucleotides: TGTGCCAGCAGCCCCACGGGACAGTTCTACAATGAGCAGTTCTTC.

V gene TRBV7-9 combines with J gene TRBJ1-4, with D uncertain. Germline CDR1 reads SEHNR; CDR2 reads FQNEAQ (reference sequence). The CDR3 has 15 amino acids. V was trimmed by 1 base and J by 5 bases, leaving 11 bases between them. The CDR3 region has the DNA TGTGCCAGCAGCTTAGTGGCGGGGAAGAATGAAAAACTGTTTTTT. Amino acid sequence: CASSLVAGKNEKLFF.

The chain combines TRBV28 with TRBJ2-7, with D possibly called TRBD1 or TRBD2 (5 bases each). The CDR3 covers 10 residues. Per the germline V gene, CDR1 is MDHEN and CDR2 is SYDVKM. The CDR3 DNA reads TGTGCCAGCAGTCATCGGGACCCCCCTGTC. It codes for CASSHRDPPV.

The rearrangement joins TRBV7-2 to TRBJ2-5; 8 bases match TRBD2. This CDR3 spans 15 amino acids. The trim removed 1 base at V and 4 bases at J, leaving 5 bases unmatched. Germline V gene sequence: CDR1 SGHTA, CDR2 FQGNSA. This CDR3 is CASSLVAGGLETQYF. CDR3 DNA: TGTGCCAGCAGCTTAGTTGCGGGGGGTTTAGAGACCCAGTACTTC.

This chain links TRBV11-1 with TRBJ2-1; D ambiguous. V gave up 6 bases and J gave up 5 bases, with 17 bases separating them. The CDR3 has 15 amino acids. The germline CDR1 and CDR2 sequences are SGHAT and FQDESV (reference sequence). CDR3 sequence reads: CASRLLPVFNNEQFF. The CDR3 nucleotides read TGTGCCAGCAGGCTCCTTCCCGTCTTCAACAATGAGCAGTTCTTC.

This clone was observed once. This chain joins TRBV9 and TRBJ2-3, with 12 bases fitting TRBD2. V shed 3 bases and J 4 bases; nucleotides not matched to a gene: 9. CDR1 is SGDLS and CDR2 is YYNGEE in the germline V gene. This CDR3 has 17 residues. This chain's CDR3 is CASSASSGRAGADTQYF. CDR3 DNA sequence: TGTGCCAGCAGCGCCTCTAGCGGGAGGGCCGGCGCAGATACGCAGTATTTT.

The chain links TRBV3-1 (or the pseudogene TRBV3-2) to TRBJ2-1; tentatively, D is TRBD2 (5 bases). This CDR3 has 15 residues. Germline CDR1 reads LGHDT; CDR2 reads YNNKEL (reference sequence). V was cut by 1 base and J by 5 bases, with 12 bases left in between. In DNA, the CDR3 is TGTGCCAGCAGCCAAGCAGCCGGGAACCACAATGAGCAGTTCTTC. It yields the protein CASSQAAGNHNEQFF.

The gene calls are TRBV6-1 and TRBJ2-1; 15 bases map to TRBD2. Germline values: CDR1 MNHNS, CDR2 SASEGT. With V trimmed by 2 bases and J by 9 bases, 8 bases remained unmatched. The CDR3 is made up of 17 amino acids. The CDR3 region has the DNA TGTGCCAGCAGTGAAAGGCGGACTAGCGGGAGGGCCGGTGAGCAGTTCTTC. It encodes CASSERRTSGRAGEQFF.

Here the CDR3 DNA reads TGTGCCAGCAGCGATGCTAGCGGGAGGGTCCACTACAATGAGCAGTTCTTC. Translating gives CASSDASGRVHYNEQFF. V and J are TRBV7-9 and TRBJ2-1; the match to TRBD2 covers 12 bases. Per the germline V gene, CDR1 is SEHNR and CDR2 is FQNEAQ (reference sequence). With 5 bases clipped from V and 3 bases from J, the junction kept 8 bases outside the gene matches. The CDR3 spans 17 residues.

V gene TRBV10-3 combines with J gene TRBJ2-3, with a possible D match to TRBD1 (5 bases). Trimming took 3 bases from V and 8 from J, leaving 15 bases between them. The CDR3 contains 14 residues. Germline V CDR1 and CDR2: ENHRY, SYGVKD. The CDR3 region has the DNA TGTGCCATCAGTGATGGGGCTGACCCAGGTACGCAGTATTTT. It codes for CAISDGADPGTQYF.

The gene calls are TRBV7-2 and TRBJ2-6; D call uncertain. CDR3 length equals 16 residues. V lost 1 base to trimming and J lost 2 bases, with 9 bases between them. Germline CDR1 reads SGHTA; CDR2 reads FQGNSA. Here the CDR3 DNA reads TGTGCCAGCAGCTTAGAGCCCCCCACTGGGGCCAACGTCCTGACTTTC. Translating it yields CASSLEPPTGANVLTF.

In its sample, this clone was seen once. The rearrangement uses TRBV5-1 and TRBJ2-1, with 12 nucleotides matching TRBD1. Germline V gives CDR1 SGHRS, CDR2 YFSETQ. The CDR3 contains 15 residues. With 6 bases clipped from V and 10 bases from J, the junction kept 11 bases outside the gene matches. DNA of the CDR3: TGCGCCAGCACGGACGGGACAGGGGGCCAGGGCGAGCAGTTCTTC. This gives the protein CASTDGTGGQGEQFF.

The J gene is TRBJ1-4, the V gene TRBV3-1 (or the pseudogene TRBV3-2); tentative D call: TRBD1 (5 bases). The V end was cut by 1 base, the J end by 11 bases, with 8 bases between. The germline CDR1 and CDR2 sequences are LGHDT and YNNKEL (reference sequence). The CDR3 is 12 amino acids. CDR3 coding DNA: TGTGCCAGCAGCCAAGTTGGGGCTAAACTGTTTTTT. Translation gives CASSQVGAKLFF.